Listed below are T cell receptor beta chains from one sample, sequenced in a study of shared clonotypes between healthy human individuals. TCRdb's copy holds only in-frame clones and misses some; the assay was immunoSEQ multiplex PCR. The table records roughly 2,300,000 clones, about nine tenths of them present only once. Sequenced sample: naive CD4+ T cells from PBMCs. Source of these receptors: a man aged 18 to 30 in good health. Some clones in this sample may be carry-over from other donors' samples. Both conserved end residues are part of each CDR3. D genes are given only for firm matches. Part of the rows lack a size; the others show once, few, many or a class for expanded clones.

v_gene	j_gene	abundance	d_gene	CDR3nt	CDR3aa
TRBV6-5	TRBJ1-2	few	-	TGTGCCAGCAGTTACGACAGTAACTATGGCTACACCTTC	CASSYDSNYGYTF
TRBV6-6	TRBJ1-1	-	-	TGTGCCAGCAGTTACTCGAGTCCAGACTTCACTGAAGCTTTCTTT	CASSYSSPDFTEAFF
TRBV5-1	TRBJ2-2	-	-	TGCGCCAGCAGCTTGGCTTGGGGCCCCGGGGAGCTGTTTTTT	CASSLAWGPGELFF
TRBV28	TRBJ2-3	-	-	TGTGCCAGCAGCGGACGGCCCTTTAGCGCAGATACGCAGTATTTT	CASSGRPFSADTQYF
TRBV6-6	TRBJ2-2	-	-	TGTGCCAGCAGTTACTCACCGGCCGGGGAGCTGTTTTTT	CASSYSPAGELFF
TRBV28	TRBJ2-7	-	-	TGTGCCAGCAGCCTAGTCGGGGGTCAGTTGAATGCCTACGAGCAGTACTTC	CASSLVGGQLNAYEQYF
TRBV5-1	TRBJ2-3	-	-	TGCGCCAGCAGCTTGGGGACGTCCGGAAGGGATACGCAGTATTTT	CASSLGTSGRDTQYF
TRBV6-6	TRBJ2-5	-	TRBD2	TGTGCCAGCAGTCCACGACTAGCGGGAGAAGAGACCCAGTACTTC	CASSPRLAGEETQYF
TRBV7-9	TRBJ1-1	-	-	TGTGCCAGCAGCTTACCGGGCTGGGAAGCTTTCTTT	CASSLPGWEAFF
TRBV30	TRBJ2-7	-	-	TGTGCCTGGAGTGCTGGGAACTACGAGCAGTACTTC	CAWSAGNYEQYF
TRBV27	TRBJ2-2	-	-	TGTGCCAGCAGTTTTGGAAACACCGGGGAGCTGTTTTTT	CASSFGNTGELFF
TRBV13	TRBJ1-6	once	-	TGTGCCAGCAGCTCGGGACGGAGTCCCTCACCCCTCCACTTT	CASSSGRSPSPLHF
TRBV5-1	TRBJ2-1	-	TRBD2	TGCGCCAGCAGCCCCCCAAGGACTAGCGTTAATGAGCAGTTCTTC	CASSPPRTSVNEQFF
TRBV7-3	TRBJ2-2	-	-	TGTGCCAGCAGCTCTCGCGTCTCGAACACCGGGGAGCTGTTTTTT	CASSSRVSNTGELFF
TRBV28	TRBJ2-7	-	TRBD2	TGTGCCAGCAGTTTATCGACTAGCGGGATCTACGAGCAGTACTTC	CASSLSTSGIYEQYF
TRBV28	TRBJ1-2	once	-	TGTGCCAGCACCTTAACTTCCAGGGAAGGCTACACCTTC	CASTLTSREGYTF
TRBV5-6	TRBJ2-1	-	-	TGTGCCAGCAGGCCCGGGGCGTACAATGAGCAGTTCTTC	CASRPGAYNEQFF
TRBV2	TRBJ2-5	-	-	TGTGCCAGCAGTAGGGGGGAGGCGCGGGAGACCCAGTACTTC	CASSRGEARETQYF
TRBV7-9	TRBJ2-5	-	-	TGTGCCAGCAGCACGGCACGGGGAGGAGAGACCCAGTACTTC	CASSTARGGETQYF
TRBV4-1	TRBJ2-7	-	-	TGCGCCAGCAGCCAAGCGGTCGTAGCATACGAGCAGTACTTC	CASSQAVVAYEQYF
TRBV19	TRBJ1-5	once	-	TGTGCCAGTGGCCTGAGGAGACAGCCCCAGCATTTT	CASGLRRQPQHF
TRBV10-3	TRBJ1-2	-	-	TGTGCCATCAGTGAGTCCGAATTAGCTTATGGCTACACCTTC	CAISESELAYGYTF
TRBV7-9	TRBJ1-2	-	-	TGTGCCAGCAGCTTTTCGACGGGTTATGGCTACACCTTC	CASSFSTGYGYTF
TRBV4-1	TRBJ2-3	-	-	TGCGCCAGCAGCCAAGTACTGGCCCCTACTCCCAGAACAGATACGCAGTATTTT	CASSQVLAPTPRTDTQYF
TRBV30	TRBJ2-7	-	TRBD1	TGTGCCTGGAGTAACACCCCAGGGGGCGAGCAGTACTTC	CAWSNTPGGEQYF
TRBV5-5	TRBJ2-5	-	-	TGTGCCAGCAGCTCCTTAACACCCCCACGGTACTTC	CASSSLTPPRYF
TRBV27	TRBJ1-5	-	TRBD1	TGTGCCAGCAGTTTAACGGGGATGACAGGGAACAATCAGCCCCAGCATTTT	CASSLTGMTGNNQPQHF
TRBV30	TRBJ2-1	-	TRBD2	TGTGCCTGGAGGGGGCTAGCGGCCCTAGAAGAGCAGTTCTTC	CAWRGLAALEEQFF
TRBV19	TRBJ2-3	-	TRBD2	TGTGCCAGTAGTCCTAGCGGGAGGTACGATACGCAGTATTTT	CASSPSGRYDTQYF
TRBV15	TRBJ1-2	-	-	TGTGCCACCAGCAGAGATAAACAGGTAGCACATGGCTACACCTTC	CATSRDKQVAHGYTF
TRBV7-2	TRBJ2-1	-	TRBD2	TGTGCCAGCAGCTTATTTGCGGGAGATGAGCAGTTCTTC	CASSLFAGDEQFF
TRBV10-1	TRBJ2-7	-	-	TGCGCCAGCAGTGAGTCGGCTGGGGCCGAGCAGTACTTC	CASSESAGAEQYF
TRBV16	TRBJ1-1	-	-	TGTGCCAGCAGCCCGCTAGTAGAGAAGAACACTGAAGCTTTCTTT	CASSPLVEKNTEAFF
TRBV5-1	TRBJ1-5	-	TRBD1	TGCGCCAGCAGCCTCGGGACAGGGGACAAGCAGCCCCAGCATTTT	CASSLGTGDKQPQHF
TRBV5-4	TRBJ2-6	once	-	TGTGCCAGCAGCTTGGGGCGAAGGGGGGCCAACGTCCTGACTTTC	CASSLGRRGANVLTF
TRBV7-9	TRBJ1-2	-	TRBD1	TGTGCCAGCAGCTTAGCGCAGGGACAGGTCTATGGCTACACCTTC	CASSLAQGQVYGYTF
TRBV5-5	TRBJ2-7	-	-	TGTGCCAGCAGCTTGGTTGGGGGAGAGTACGAGCAGTACTTC	CASSLVGGEYEQYF
TRBV7-3	TRBJ1-1	once	-	TGTGCCAGCAGCTTACTAGGTGGAGGAACTGAAGCTTTCTTT	CASSLLGGGTEAFF
TRBV4-3	TRBJ2-3	-	-	TGCGCCAGCAGCCAAGTCGGAAGCGTCACAGATACGCAGTATTTT	CASSQVGSVTDTQYF
TRBV18	TRBJ1-1	-	TRBD1	TGTGCCAGCTCACCACGGGACAGTAATCCGGCGTACACTGAAGCTTTCTTT	CASSPRDSNPAYTEAFF
TRBV28	TRBJ2-3	-	-	TGTGCCAGCAGTTTAGCGGGGGCGAGCACAGATACGCAGTATTTT	CASSLAGASTDTQYF
TRBV6-1	TRBJ2-1	once	TRBD2	TGTGCCGGCTCGGGGGGGTTAGGGTATGAGCAGTTCTTC	CAGSGGLGYEQFF
TRBV6-1	TRBJ1-2	-	TRBD1	TGTGCCAGCAGCACCGGACAGGGGGGGATCTATGGCTACACCTTC	CASSTGQGGIYGYTF
TRBV28	TRBJ1-4	-	-	TGTGCCAGCAGTTTATCGGGGGTCGTGAGTGAAAAACTGTTTTTT	CASSLSGVVSEKLFF
TRBV9	TRBJ2-5	-	-	TGTGCCAGCAGCGTAGGGGCAGCGAATCTCCAAGAGACCCAGTACTTC	CASSVGAANLQETQYF
TRBV4-1	TRBJ1-4	-	TRBD1	TGCGCCAGCAGCCAGGTCTCAGGGGGCGGTGGGACTAATGAAAAACTGTTTTTT	CASSQVSGGGGTNEKLFF
TRBV25-1	TRBJ2-4	-	-	TGTGCCAGCACTCCTAAGGGAGGCGGAACCCTAGCCAAAAACATTCAGTACTTC	CASTPKGGGTLAKNIQYF